This TCR beta chain is drawn from a study of cytomegalovirus exposure and HLA in healthy donors. Overall study results and limits: The classifier reportedly diagnosed cytomegalovirus status with high sensitivity and specificity.

Primers for the PCR totalled 60 Vbeta and 13 Jbeta. Some clones are missing from TCRdb's copy, which holds only in-frame ones; the method was immunoSEQ multiplex PCR. The sample includes roughly 56,000 clones, about 80% of them seen just once. The CDR3 loop spans 12 amino acids. Trimming left V 4 bases short and J 5 bases short, with 6 bases between. Notes on this clone: The antigen remains unidentified.

The gene calls are TRBV5-3 and TRBJ2-2; D remains ambiguous. TRBV5-3 is known as an ORF, though its function is uncertain. The sequence was obtained from a man aged 50-60 years in good health and CMV-seropositive. The material sequenced was PBMCs. CDR3 DNA sequence: TGTGCCAGAAGCCCCCATACCGGGGAGCTGTTTTTT. The encoded protein is CARSPHTGELFF.